This TCR beta chain was identified during a study of PD-L1 blockade in urothelial cancer. About the study: Atezolizumab (1,200 mg intravenously every 3 weeks) began at some point between 2014 and 2016 for patients. Treatment start was followed by blood analysis at 3 weeks (second dose) and again at 6 weeks. Study-wide results and limits: Having blood TCR clonality under the median before treatment predicted better survival.

This clone was found once. Its antigen remains unidentified. The data were produced by immunoSEQ multiplex PCR, yet TCRdb's version contains in-frame clones alone and is incomplete. The sample holds 70,000 to 85,000 clones; roughly 90% are singletons and the top ten take approximately 5%. CDR1 MDHEN and CDR2 SYDVKM come from the germline V gene. This CDR3 region has 16 residues. The V and J ends lost 1 base and 2 bases, in that order; junction bases with no gene match: 5. Time point specified: pretreatment peripheral blood. Patients had locally advanced or metastatic urothelial carcinoma. The clonotype comes from a man aged 70 or older with urothelial cancer. Here the sequenced sample was PBMCs, taken around atezolizumab (anti-PD-L1) treatment. This chain uses TRBV28 with TRBJ2-3, with TRBD1 identical over 8 bases. The CDR3 bases are TGTGCCAGCAGTTTATTAGGACAGGGAGTCACAGATACGCAGTATTTT. This sequence encodes CASSLLGQGVTDTQYF.